This entry features one T cell receptor beta chain sequence. The multiple sclerosis control cohort comprised treatment-naive individuals presenting with stable or active relapsing-remitting disease. Random hexamers primed reverse transcription of roughly 0.5 to 1 ug RNA. Multiplex immunoSEQ PCR targeted 54 Vbeta and 13 Jbeta TCR beta segments. Using its own MiXCR run on the immunoSEQ multiplex PCR reads, TCRdb lists one record per CDR3 protein. Here the sample spans about 150,000 distinct CDR3 sequences, just under 95% being singletons. Germline assignment: CDR1 SGHAT and CDR2 FQNNGV. Unmatched junction bases numbered 4, after V lost 5 bases and J lost 4 bases. The CDR3 is made up of 14 amino acids. The data originate from a study of CD8 T cells in Susac syndrome.

Sequencing used CD8+ T cells from PBMCs. This clonotype originated in a human donor with multiple sclerosis. V gene TRBV11-2 combines with J gene TRBJ2-4, with 8 bases aligning to TRBD1. This chain's CDR3 is CASSRQGRKNIQYF. CDR3 sequence (DNA): TGTGCCAGCAGCAGACAGGGGCGGAAAAACATTCAGTACTTC.